The 19 T cell receptor beta chains below were found in one sample sequenced in a study of Graves' ophthalmopathy and Graves' hyperthyroidism. RNA transcripts provided the template for amplifying TCR beta CDR3 regions. Second-round multiplex PCR came after first-round RT-PCR with HTBI primers. TCRdb recomputed calls from the multiplex PCR reads with MiXCR, one row per CDR3 protein. The sample has roughly 500,000 distinct CDR3 sequences, approximately 14% seen once. Sequencing was carried out using blood. Every receptor here comes from a woman under 40 with Graves' ophthalmopathy.

The chain links TRBV6-2 or TRBV6-3 to TRBJ2-4; the match to TRBD1 covers 7 bases. The V gene's germline CDR1 is MNHEY and CDR2 SVGEGT. V lost 5 bases, J lost 0 bases, and 7 bases stayed unmatched. The CDR3 consists of 16 residues. CDR3 sequence reads: CASSQTGLLAKNIQYF. The CDR3 nucleotides are TGTGCCAGCAGTCAGACAGGGTTACTAGCCAAAAACATTCAGTACTTC.

This clonotype was recorded many times. This chain connects TRBV10-3 to TRBJ1-2; 9 positions agree with TRBD1. V lost 9 bases to trimming and J lost 3 bases; unmatched junction nucleotides: 5. The CDR3 contains 13 residues. Germline V lookup: CDR1 ENHRY, CDR2 SYGVKD. The DNA of the CDR3 is TGTGCCATGACTACAGGGGGCGACTATGGCTACACCTTC. Its translation is CAMTTGGDYGYTF.

This clonotype was picked up many times. The gene calls are TRBV12-3 or TRBV12-4 and TRBJ2-5, with 9 bases lining up with TRBD1. This CDR3 has 15 amino acids. Trimming took 4 bases from V and 2 from J; bases not matched to a gene: 5. Here the CDR3 reads CASSSRDRAQETQYF. The CDR3, as DNA: TGTGCCAGCAGTTCCCGGGACAGGGCGCAAGAGACCCAGTACTTC.

This clonotype was counted between two and nine times. This chain uses TRBV7-2 with TRBJ2-5; perhaps TRBD2 as D (5 bases). Germline-derived CDR1 and CDR2 are SGHTA and FQGNSA. Trimming left V 6 bases short and J 4 bases short, with 18 bases between. The CDR3 consists of 15 residues. CDR3 region: CASRGSGSIGETQYF. DNA of the CDR3: TGTGCCAGCAGGGGATCGGGGAGTATAGGAGAGACCCAGTACTTC.

The table lists this clonotype with many counts. The J gene is TRBJ1-2, the V gene TRBV2; possibly TRBD1 for D (5 bases). The CDR3 length is 14 residues. V lost 3 bases to trimming and J lost 4 bases, with 12 bases between them. Germline V gene lookup returns CDR1 SNHLY and CDR2 FYNNEI. CDR3 nucleotides: TGTGCCAGCAGTGATCAGGGTGGTGTCTATGGCTACACCTTC. It yields the protein CASSDQGGVYGYTF.

This clonotype was counted ten times or more. V and J are TRBV30 and TRBJ2-5; D possibly matches TRBD1 or TRBD2 (6 bases each). With 0 bases removed from V and 5 bases from J, the gap between germline ends came to 19 bases. Germline CDR1 and CDR2: GTSNPN and SVGIG (reference sequence). This CDR3 has 16 residues. The DNA for the CDR3 is TGTGCCTGGAGTGTACCCGCCGGGGGCCGCAGGGAGACCCAGTACTTC. Its translation is CAWSVPAGGRRETQYF.

The chain has TRBV30 and TRBJ2-6; D is undetermined. This CDR3 comprises 12 residues. The germline V gene encodes CDR1 GTSNPN and CDR2 SVGIG (reference sequence). V was trimmed by 2 bases and J by 2 bases, leaving 1 base between them. This CDR3 is CAWSPGANVLTF. As DNA, the CDR3 is TGTGCCTGGAGTCCTGGGGCCAACGTCCTGACTTTC.

This clonotype was detected many times. The gene calls are TRBV20-1 and TRBJ1-2, with TRBD1 identical over 7 bases. The CDR3 spans 14 residues. Per the germline V gene, CDR1 is DFQATT and CDR2 is SNEGSKA (reference sequence). The trim removed 6 bases at V and 4 bases at J, leaving 11 bases unmatched. This CDR3 is CSAVMTRQGYGYTF. DNA of the CDR3: TGCAGTGCCGTTATGACCCGACAGGGCTATGGCTACACCTTC.

In this sample, this clonotype turned up many times. V is TRBV6-1 and J is TRBJ1-5, with a weak D call TRBD1 (6 bases). V lost 7 bases and J lost 7, with 20 bases in between. This CDR3 is built from 15 residues. CDR1 is MNHNS and CDR2 is SASEGT in the germline V gene. Here the CDR3 reads CASNILQGSEQPQHF. Written as DNA, the CDR3 is TGTGCCAGCAATATCTTACAGGGTAGCGAACAGCCCCAGCATTTT.

At least ten counts were recorded for this clonotype. The V and J genes are TRBV29-1 and TRBJ1-1; 9 bases are a match to TRBD1. In germline, CDR1 is SQVTM, CDR2 ANQGSEA. V lost 6 bases, J lost 6 bases, and 5 bases stayed unmatched. This CDR3 spans 12 amino acids. Here the CDR3 reads CSVGQGRAEAFF. The CDR3 coding sequence is TGCAGCGTCGGACAGGGGCGGGCTGAAGCTTTCTTT.

This clonotype was detected only a few times. This chain uses TRBV5-1 with TRBJ2-2, with D maybe TRBD1 (6 bases). Germline values: CDR1 SGHRS, CDR2 YFSETQ. Trimming shortened V by 4 bases and J by 1 base, and 11 bases separated the two germline ends. The CDR3 is made up of 15 amino acids. CDR3 coding DNA: TGCGCCAGCAGCCTGGACAGAGAGAACACCGGGGAGCTGTTTTTT. Translated, it gives CASSLDRENTGELFF.

This clonotype appeared many times. CDR3 amino acids: CASSRNRGAGETQYF. DNA of the CDR3: TGTGCCAGCAGCCGGAACAGGGGCGCAGGAGAGACCCAGTACTTC. The chain combines TRBV11-2 with TRBJ2-5; TRBD1 agrees at 7 bases. From germline, CDR1 is SGHAT and CDR2 FQNNGV. V gave up 5 bases and J gave up 4 bases; unmatched junction bases: 10. This CDR3 has 15 amino acids.

This clonotype was counted ten times or more. This CDR3 reads CASSPRVGRENEQYF. Written as DNA, the CDR3 is TGTGCCAGCAGTCCCCGAGTGGGTCGCGAGAACGAGCAGTACTTC. This chain links TRBV12-3 or TRBV12-4 with TRBJ2-7, with no clear D. V lost 5 bases, J lost 5 bases, and 19 bases lay in between. There are 15 residues in the CDR3.

V gene TRBV6-5 combines with J gene TRBJ1-1; 7 bases map to TRBD1. Germline loops: CDR1 MNHEY, CDR2 SVGAGI. J lost 4 bases, V lost 5 bases, and 7 bases had no gene match. This CDR3 contains 14 residues. CDR3 sequence reads: CASSLQGSSTEAFF. For the CDR3, the DNA is TGTGCCAGCAGTCTACAGGGGTCCAGCACTGAAGCTTTCTTT.

The rearrangement links TRBV6-1 to TRBJ1-2, with 8 nucleotides matching TRBD1. The germline CDR1 and CDR2 sequences are MNHNS and SASEGT. CDR3 length: 13 residues. J lost 8 bases, V lost 6 bases, and 8 bases had no gene match. The CDR3 region has the DNA TGTGCCAGCAGGGAGACAGGGGAGGTCGGCTACACCTTC. This translates into CASRETGEVGYTF.

This clonotype showed up many times. The gene calls are TRBV29-1 and TRBJ2-2, with D tentatively TRBD1 (7 bases). Trimming took off 6 bases at V and 7 bases at J, with 12 bases between the two ends. This CDR3 contains 12 residues. Germline-derived CDR1 and CDR2 are SQVTM and ANQGSEA. The CDR3 sequence is CSVEGQHGELFF. The CDR3 nucleotides are TGCAGCGTGGAGGGACAGCACGGGGAGCTGTTTTTT.

A remark on this clonotype: This may be a read error: a much more frequent sequence differs by one nucleotide. The rearrangement uses TRBV5-5 and TRBJ1-2; tentatively, D is TRBD1 (6 bases). Germline CDR1 SGHKS, CDR2 YYEKEE (reference sequence). The CDR3 runs to 15 residues. With 0 bases removed from V and 4 bases from J, the gap between germline ends came to 13 bases. CDR3 coding DNA: TGTGCCAGCAGCTTGGTCGGAGGGGGGATCTATGGCTACACCTTC. This codes for CASSLVGGGIYGYTF.

This clonotype was counted many times. CDR3 in DNA: TGTGCTAGTGGTTTGGTACCTGGAAGCTCCTATAATTCACCCCTCCACTTT. As protein: CASGLVPGSSYNSPLHF. This rearrangement joins TRBV12-5 to TRBJ1-6, with no clear D. Germline V gene sequence: CDR1 LGHNT, CDR2 FRNRAP. This CDR3 is 17 amino acids long. V dropped 0 bases and J dropped 0 bases, with 9 bases sitting between them.

This clonotype appeared many times. The chain has TRBV27 and TRBJ1-5; D may be TRBD1 (5 bases). The V gene lost 7 bases and the J gene lost 1 base, with 17 bases spanning the gap. The CDR3 is 16 amino acids. CDR1 MNHEY and CDR2 SMNVEV come from the germline V gene (reference sequence). CDR3 in amino acids: CASTEYGGMSNQPQHF. The CDR3 DNA follows: TGTGCCAGCACCGAATACGGGGGTATGAGCAATCAGCCCCAGCATTTT.